This entry lists 31 T cell receptor beta chains sequenced from one sample in a study of memory B cells and T cells in multiple sclerosis. Profiling relied on immunoSEQ multiplex PCR, and the TCRdb table lists in-frame clones only, not all of them. The table includes fewer than 15,000 clones, roughly three quarters detected once. The sequencing sample was made of memory (CD45RO+) CD4+ T cells from blood. The receptors were sampled from a human donor with multiple sclerosis.

This clone has more than one count but fewer than ten. The rearrangement links TRBV6-6 to TRBJ2-1, with 10 bases identical to TRBD2. The CDR3 loop spans 14 amino acids. Germline CDR1 MNHNY, CDR2 SVGAGI (reference sequence). J lost 8 bases, V lost 2 bases, and 3 bases had no gene match. The CDR3: CASSYPGTSDEQFF. The CDR3, as DNA: TGTGCCAGCAGTTACCCTGGGACTAGCGATGAGCAGTTCTTC.

The chain employs TRBV27 and TRBJ2-7; 12 nucleotides agree with TRBD2. The CDR3 runs 17 residues. V was pared by 6 bases and J by 0 bases, with 9 bases of the junction left unmatched. In germline, CDR1 is MNHEY, CDR2 SMNVEV (reference sequence). The CDR3 nucleotides are TGTGCCAGCAGAGGCCTAGCGGGAGGGTCCATCTCCTACGAGCAGTACTTC. It encodes CASRGLAGGSISYEQYF.

Details on this clone: Other DNA sequences in the sample encode the same CDR3. The rearrangement links TRBV5-6 to TRBJ2-7, with D unresolved. The V and J ends lost 0 bases and 4 bases respectively, with 8 bases between them. Germline V gives CDR1 SGHDT, CDR2 YYEEEE. This CDR3 is 13 amino acids long. The CDR3 is CASSLDSRYEQYF. The DNA of the CDR3 is TGTGCCAGCAGCTTGGACAGTCGGTACGAGCAGTACTTC.

This chain connects TRBV14 to TRBJ2-7; D perhaps matches TRBD1 (6 bases). The CDR3 has 13 amino acids. V was clipped by 2 bases and J by 2 bases, with 7 bases between them. The germline V gene has CDR1 SGHDN and CDR2 FVKESK. CDR3 protein: CASSQWGPYEQYF. As DNA, the CDR3 is TGTGCCAGCAGCCAATGGGGGCCCTACGAGCAGTACTTC.

This chain connects TRBV5-4 to TRBJ2-2; D possibly corresponds to TRBD2 (5 bases). Germline-derived CDR1 and CDR2 are SGHNT and YYREEE (reference sequence). The CDR3 has 16 residues. The germline V and J ends were trimmed by 0 bases and 4 bases, with 13 bases remaining between them. The CDR3 is CASSLGGEGTTGELFF. The CDR3 bases are TGTGCCAGCAGCTTGGGGGGTGAGGGAACCACCGGGGAGCTGTTTTTT.

This clone was recorded a few times. V and J are TRBV2 and TRBJ2-1, with no clear D. Trimming removed 5 bases at V and 5 bases at J, with 16 bases between. CDR3 length equals 15 residues. Germline V gene sequence: CDR1 SNHLY, CDR2 FYNNEI. The CDR3 sequence: CASSFTTISNNEQFF. In DNA, the CDR3 is TGTGCCAGCAGTTTCACTACGATAAGTAACAATGAGCAGTTCTTC. Full variable domain (rest looked up from reference TRBV2 and TRBJ2-1): EPEVTQTPSHQVTQMGQEVILRCVPISNHLYFYWYRQILGQKVEFLVSFYNNEISEKSEIFDDQFSVERPDGSNFTLKIRSTKLEDSAMYFCASSFTTISNNEQFFGPGTRLTVL.

The V call is TRBV15, the J call TRBJ2-1; 10 bases map to TRBD2. Trimming cost V 5 bases and J 7 bases; bases outside gene matches: 11. The CDR3 is 16 amino acids. The V gene's germline CDR1 is LNHNV and CDR2 YYDKDF (reference sequence). The CDR3, as DNA: TGTGCCACCAGCTTCCAAAGCGGGAGGGCCGGGAATGAGCAGTTCTTC. Translated: CATSFQSGRAGNEQFF.

The chain recombines TRBV5-6 with TRBJ1-2; 7 positions agree with TRBD1. The CDR3 contains 17 residues. The trim removed 4 bases at V and 6 bases at J, leaving 18 bases unmatched. The V gene's germline CDR1 is SGHDT and CDR2 YYEEEE. CDR3 sequence (DNA): TGTGCCAGCAGCATAGCCCTCAATCTACAGGGGAAGAATGGCTACACCTTC. Translating gives CASSIALNLQGKNGYTF.

This clone has just a few counts. This chain uses TRBV5-1 with TRBJ2-7, with TRBD2 identical over 12 bases. The V and J ends lost 1 base and 2 bases, in that order; junction bases with no gene match: 7. The germline V gene encodes CDR1 SGHRS and CDR2 YFSETQ. The CDR3 is 17 residues long. CDR3 protein: CASSLRLLAGGTYEQYF. In DNA form, the CDR3 reads TGCGCCAGCAGCTTGCGACTACTAGCGGGGGGCACCTACGAGCAGTACTTC.

The rearrangement joins TRBV10-3 to TRBJ1-5; 9 bases fit TRBD1. This CDR3 region has 14 residues. Trimming at V came to 6 bases and at J to 6 bases, leaving 6 bases not matched to a gene. Germline CDR1 ENHRY, CDR2 SYGVKD. The DNA of the CDR3 is TGTGCCATCAGGGCGGGACAGGGCGGTCAGCCCCAGCATTTT. This encodes CAIRAGQGGQPQHF.

This clone was counted only a few times. The gene calls are TRBV28 and TRBJ2-7, with TRBD2 identical over 12 bases. This CDR3 is built from 16 residues. Trimming cost V 4 bases and J 0 bases; bases outside gene matches: 4. Germline CDR1 and CDR2: MDHEN and SYDVKM. CDR3 bases: TGTGCCAGCAGTTACCCGACTAGCGGGGGCTCCTACGAGCAGTACTTC. Translating gives CASSYPTSGGSYEQYF.

This clone was observed a handful of times. Written as DNA, the CDR3 is TGTGCCAGCAGCGTAGGAGGGCGGGGAGCCTACAATGAGCAGTTCTTC. Translated, it gives CASSVGGRGAYNEQFF. The chain couples TRBV9 to TRBJ2-1, with a possible D match to TRBD2 (6 bases). The CDR3 consists of 16 residues. From germline, CDR1 is SGDLS and CDR2 YYNGEE. Between the trimmed V and J ends, which lost 0 bases and 2 bases, there was a span of 12 bases.

This sequence joins TRBV6-5 and TRBJ1-2; D is undetermined. V was clipped by 5 bases and J by 4 bases, with 8 bases between them. This CDR3 is built from 12 residues. The germline CDR1 and CDR2 sequences are MNHEY and SVGAGI. As DNA, the CDR3 is TGTGCCAGCAGTCTTGACTCCTATGGCTACACCTTC. It specifies CASSLDSYGYTF.

The CDR3: CASSLAYGRREQPQHF. DNA for the CDR3: TGTGCCAGCAGCTTGGCCTATGGCAGGCGCGAACAGCCCCAGCATTTT. The chain combines TRBV5-6 with TRBJ1-5; no definite D call. V was trimmed by 0 bases and J by 7 bases, leaving 17 bases between them. This CDR3 region has 16 residues. CDR1 SGHDT and CDR2 YYEEEE come from the germline V gene. Looking up the rest from reference TRBV5-6 and TRBJ1-5 gives the full variable domain: DAGVTQSPTHLIKTRGQQVTLRCSPKSGHDTVSWYQQALGQGPQFIFQYYEEEERQRGNFPDRFSGHQFPNYSSELNVNALLLGDSALYLCASSLAYGRREQPQHFGDGTRLSIL.

The V and J genes are TRBV7-9 and TRBJ1-1; D is undetermined. CDR1 is SEHNR, CDR2 FQNEAQ, per germline (reference sequence). The CDR3 covers 14 residues. The V gene lost 5 bases and the J gene lost 0 bases, with 10 bases spanning the gap. In nucleotides, the CDR3 is TGTGCCAGCAGCCCCGACAACATGAACACTGAAGCTTTCTTT. Residues: CASSPDNMNTEAFF.

The chain links TRBV4-1 to TRBJ2-4, with 8 positions matching TRBD2. The CDR3 extends over 17 amino acids. Losses at the gene ends were 0 bases for V and 7 bases for J; bases not matched to a gene: 11. Germline V gives CDR1 MGHRA, CDR2 YSYEKL. CDR3 DNA: TGCGCCAGCAGCCAAGATAGTTTCCGGGGGGGCCTTAACATTCAGTACTTC. Residues: CASSQDSFRGGLNIQYF.

This clone appeared a few times. The V gene is TRBV14, the J gene TRBJ2-1; TRBD2 matches at 11 bases. The CDR3 sequence is 15 residues long. Germline values: CDR1 SGHDN, CDR2 FVKESK. The V gene end was trimmed by 3 bases and the J gene end by 3 bases; junction bases not matched to a gene: 1. The CDR3 spells CASSQGLAVYNEQFF. The CDR3 nucleotides are TGTGCCAGCAGCCAGGGACTAGCGGTCTACAATGAGCAGTTCTTC.

The rearrangement uses TRBV5-6 and TRBJ2-2, with D perhaps TRBD2 (5 bases). The CDR3 totals 14 residues. The germline V and J ends were trimmed by 0 bases and 8 bases, with 11 bases remaining between them. From germline, CDR1 is SGHDT and CDR2 YYEEEE. The DNA of the CDR3 is TGTGCCAGCAGCTTGGCCGGGGTCCAGGGGGAGCTGTTTTTT. This sequence encodes CASSLAGVQGELFF.

The chain joins TRBV2 to TRBJ2-5, with 7 positions matching TRBD1. The CDR3 consists of 13 residues. Germline loops: CDR1 SNHLY, CDR2 FYNNEI. J gave up 5 bases and V 6 bases, and 6 bases lay outside the gene matches. Written as DNA, the CDR3 is TGTGCCAGCAGCCCCCGGACAGGCGAGACCCAGTACTTC. This gives the protein CASSPRTGETQYF. Full variable domain (rest looked up from reference TRBV2 and TRBJ2-5): EPEVTQTPSHQVTQMGQEVILRCVPISNHLYFYWYRQILGQKVEFLVSFYNNEISEKSEIFDDQFSVERPDGSNFTLKIRSTKLEDSAMYFCASSPRTGETQYFGPGTRLLVL.

This clone is medium-sized by share. This chain uses TRBV25-1 with TRBJ1-2, with D maybe TRBD1 (5 bases). The ends were cut back, 5 bases at V and 6 bases at J, with 16 bases in the middle. Looked up from germline, CDR1 is MGHDK and CDR2 is SYGVNS. The CDR3 sequence is 14 residues long. Written as DNA, the CDR3 is TGTGCCAGCAGTCCCCCCAGGGTAGTTGATGGCTACACCTTC. Protein sequence: CASSPPRVVDGYTF.

The chain employs TRBV6-1 and TRBJ2-1; D possibly corresponds to TRBD2 (5 bases). This CDR3 has 15 amino acids. Germline V lookup: CDR1 MNHNS, CDR2 SASEGT. V was clipped by 8 bases and J by 7 bases, with 21 bases between them. This CDR3 is CASFRRRNWGNEQFF. CDR3 DNA: TGTGCCAGCTTCCGGAGGCGGAATTGGGGAAATGAGCAGTTCTTC.

The chain has TRBV28 and TRBJ1-4, with D possibly TRBD1 on 6 matching bases. The CDR3 is 15 amino acids. Trimming removed 2 bases from V and 5 bases from J, with 12 bases in between. The germline gives CDR1 MDHEN, CDR2 SYDVKM. CDR3 amino acids: CASSLQGKGNEKLFF. The CDR3 DNA reads as TGTGCCAGCAGTTTACAGGGGAAAGGGAATGAAAAACTGTTTTTT. Together with reference TRBV28 and TRBJ1-4, the CDR3 gives the full variable domain: DVKVTQSSRYLVKRTGEKVFLECVQDMDHENMFWYRQDPGLGLRLIYFSYDVKMKEKGDIPEGYSVSREKKERFSLILESASTNQTSMYLCASSLQGKGNEKLFFGSGTQLSVL.

The rearrangement uses TRBV15 and TRBJ2-1; TRBD1 agrees at 7 bases. The CDR3 extends over 18 amino acids. From germline, CDR1 is LNHNV and CDR2 YYDKDF (reference sequence). The V segment lost 3 bases and the J segment 3 bases; nucleotides outside the gene matches: 14. The CDR3, as DNA: TGTGCCACCAGCAGCGCATACGGACAGGCTGGCCTCTACAATGAGCAGTTCTTC. The encoded protein is CATSSAYGQAGLYNEQFF.

This clone was counted between two and nine times. The chain uses TRBV11-2 and TRBJ1-1; D not certain. Germline-derived CDR1 and CDR2 are SGHAT and FQNNGV. V shed 1 base and J shed 0 bases, with 15 bases lying between them. The CDR3 covers 17 residues. CDR3 sequence reads: CASSLAPVDVMNTEAFF. The CDR3 bases are TGTGCCAGCAGCTTAGCGCCGGTAGATGTTATGAACACTGAAGCTTTCTTT. The variable domain in full, with the rest retrieved from reference TRBV11-2 and TRBJ1-1, is EAGVAQSPRYKIIEKRQSVAFWCNPISGHATLYWYQQILGQGPKLLIQFQNNGVVDDSQLPKDRFSAERLKGVDSTLKIQPAKLEDSAVYLCASSLAPVDVMNTEAFFGQGTRLTVV.

This sequence joins TRBV6-5 and TRBJ1-1; 9 bases line up with TRBD1. Trimming took 5 bases from V and 4 from J; bases not matched to a gene: 8. Per the germline V gene, CDR1 is MNHEY and CDR2 is SVGAGI. CDR3 length: 15 amino acids. This CDR3 is CASSRKQGAPTEAFF. CDR3 sequence (DNA): TGTGCCAGCAGTCGTAAACAGGGGGCGCCCACTGAAGCTTTCTTT.

The V gene is TRBV5-1, the J gene TRBJ1-2; the D gene is possibly TRBD1 (6 bases). Trimming cost V 3 bases and J 0 bases, with 12 bases left between them. The CDR3 is 15 amino acids. CDR1 is SGHRS and CDR2 is YFSETQ in the germline V gene. Here the CDR3 reads CASSYSTGANYGYTF. The CDR3 DNA reads TGCGCCAGCAGCTATTCGACAGGAGCTAACTATGGCTACACCTTC.

The CDR3 reads CASSDRYSNQPQHF. The CDR3 region has the DNA TGTGCCAGCAGCGACAGGTATAGCAATCAGCCCCAGCATTTT. The V gene is TRBV6-6, the J gene TRBJ1-5; tentative D call: TRBD1 (6 bases). The CDR3 is made up of 14 amino acids. CDR1 MNHNY and CDR2 SVGAGI come from the germline V gene (reference sequence). Trimming pared 6 bases from V and 0 bases from J, leaving 9 bases between.

The gene calls are TRBV9 and TRBJ2-7, with a weak D call TRBD1 (6 bases). The CDR3 runs 13 residues. Germline CDR1 SGDLS, CDR2 YYNGEE. V lost 1 base to trimming and J lost 6 bases, with 11 bases between them. As DNA, the CDR3 is TGTGCCAGCAGCGTATCTTCCAGGGGCGAGCAGTACTTC. Its translation is CASSVSSRGEQYF.

In its sample, this clone is medium-sized. The chain has TRBV10-3 and TRBJ1-2, with 8 bases fitting TRBD1. Germline V gene data show CDR1 as ENHRY and CDR2 as SYGVKD. V was pared by 10 bases and J by 1 base, with 8 bases of the junction left unmatched. This CDR3 is built from 14 residues. The CDR3 DNA sequence: TGTGCCAACAGGGGGAGTGTGGATAACTATGGCTACACCTTC. Translating it yields CANRGSVDNYGYTF.

V and J are TRBV6-1 and TRBJ2-7; TRBD2 agrees at 7 bases. Trimming at V came to 5 bases and at J to 3 bases, leaving 4 bases not matched to a gene. CDR1 MNHNS and CDR2 SASEGT come from the germline V gene. The CDR3 contains 13 residues. The CDR3 region has the DNA TGTGCCAGCAGTCTAGCGGTCTACTACGAGCAGTACTTC. It encodes CASSLAVYYEQYF.

This sequence joins TRBV5-1 and TRBJ2-7; D is uncertain. Trimming stripped 0 bases from V and 3 bases from J, with 10 bases between. CDR3 length equals 14 residues. Germline V gene data show CDR1 as SGHRS and CDR2 as YFSETQ. Here the CDR3 reads CASSLAGSNYEQYF. In DNA form, the CDR3 reads TGCGCCAGCAGCTTGGCTGGCAGTAACTACGAGCAGTACTTC.